This is a list of T cell receptor beta chains from one sample in a study of T-cell memory formation after mild COVID-19. TCRdb passed the 5' RACE reads through MiXCR, listing each CDR3 protein once. The profile shows about 45,000 distinct CDR3 sequences, approximately 7% of them singletons. Specimen: PBMCs or a T cell subset sorted from them (not recorded which). These receptors were obtained from a man younger than 30 who had mild COVID-19 (a few samples of this study predate the infection). Cell type and time point are not known. Each CDR3 is given with its conserved first and last residue. The D gene is left open where the match is weak. Only some rows state a clone size, as once, few, many or a class for expanded clones.

J: TRBJ2-1
size: few
D: -
V: TRBV10-3
CDR3: CAISESAGTEQFF
DNA: TGTGCCATCAGTGAGTCGGCGGGGACTGAGCAGTTCTTC

J: TRBJ1-2
size: once
D: -
V: TRBV7-9
CDR3: CASSPTTTNGYTF
DNA: TGTGCCAGCAGCCCCACTACAACCAATGGCTACACCTTC

J: TRBJ1-3
size: few
D: -
V: TRBV11-2
CDR3: CASSSLSGASGNTIYF
DNA: TGTGCCAGCAGCTCTCTCTCAGGGGCTTCTGGAAACACCATATATTTT

J: TRBJ2-1
size: few
D: TRBD2
V: TRBV19
CDR3: CASSIPGLAGGDEQFF
DNA: TGTGCCAGTAGTATCCCGGGGCTAGCGGGGGGAGATGAGCAGTTCTTC

J: TRBJ2-1
size: few
D: TRBD1
V: TRBV20-1
CDR3: CSARQGAEQFF
DNA: TGCAGTGCGCGACAGGGAGCCGAGCAGTTCTTC

J: TRBJ1-1
size: -
D: -
V: TRBV9
CDR3: CASSVVGMNTEAFF
DNA: TGTGCCAGCAGCGTGGTTGGGATGAACACTGAAGCTTTCTTT

J: TRBJ2-2
size: -
D: TRBD1
V: TRBV5-5
CDR3: CASRRTGSPGELFF
DNA: TGTGCCAGCAGAAGGACAGGTTCCCCCGGGGAGCTGTTTTTT

J: TRBJ2-7
size: few
D: -
V: TRBV2
CDR3: CASSDYEQYF
DNA: TGTGCCAGCAGTGACTACGAGCAGTACTTC

J: TRBJ2-5
size: many
D: TRBD1
V: TRBV5-1
CDR3: CASSPGTVTETQYF
DNA: TGCGCCAGCAGCCCCGGGACAGTCACGGAGACCCAGTACTTC

J: TRBJ1-2
size: few
D: -
V: TRBV10-3
CDR3: CAISEGGLSGYTF
DNA: TGTGCCATCAGTGAAGGAGGGTTGAGTGGCTACACCTTC

J: TRBJ2-2
size: many
D: -
V: TRBV7-2
CDR3: CASSPTLLANTGELFF
DNA: TGTGCCAGCAGCCCAACCCTACTAGCGAACACCGGGGAGCTGTTTTTT

J: TRBJ2-5
size: many
D: TRBD1
V: TRBV11-2
CDR3: CASSPGGTQETQYF
DNA: TGTGCCAGCAGCCCAGGGGGTACCCAAGAGACCCAGTACTTC

J: TRBJ2-1
size: -
D: TRBD1
V: TRBV7-2
CDR3: CASRGTGFRGEQFF
DNA: TGTGCCAGCAGGGGGACAGGGTTTCGAGGTGAGCAGTTCTTC

J: TRBJ2-1
size: few
D: TRBD2
V: TRBV7-9
CDR3: CASSRSGSSYNEQFF
DNA: TGTGCCAGCAGCAGGAGCGGGAGCTCCTACAATGAGCAGTTCTTC

J: TRBJ2-3
size: few
D: -
V: TRBV28
CDR3: CASSRDTGYTQYF
DNA: TGTGCCAGCAGTCGCGACACAGGGTATACGCAGTATTTT